The rows below give T cell receptor beta chains drawn from one sample of a study of T cells in localized non-small cell lung cancer. Sequencing was performed with immunoSEQ multiplex PCR; in TCRdb, only in-frame clones are kept and a portion is missing. The profile shows approximately 21,000 clones, 70% to 90% of them singletons. This specimen consisted of peripheral blood mononuclear cells, obtained before any cancer treatment. These receptors all come from a male donor at least 60 years old with stage II lung adenocarcinoma. The CDR3 runs from the conserved cysteine through the conserved F or W. Each record gives: D gene, V gene, J gene, clone size, CDR3 protein, CDR3 DNA. A D gene is named only where the DNA matches it firmly. Some rows have no size entry. The others give once, few or many, or a class for an expanded clone.

TRBD1	TRBV2	TRBJ2-2	NA	CASSQQGAGAGELFF	TGTGCCAGCAGCCAACAGGGGGCGGGAGCCGGGGAGCTGTTTTTT
NA	TRBV5-6	TRBJ2-7	NA	CASSLALPPYEQYF	TGTGCCAGCAGCTTGGCACTTCCCCCCTACGAGCAGTACTTC
NA	TRBV2	TRBJ1-4	NA	CASSERSPGVNEKLFF	TGTGCCAGCAGTGAAAGATCTCCGGGGGTTAATGAAAAACTGTTTTTT
NA	TRBV18	TRBJ2-5	NA	CASSPKIQLQETQYF	TGTGCCAGCTCACCAAAGATACAGCTCCAAGAGACCCAGTACTTC
NA	TRBV12-5	TRBJ2-1	NA	CASGLGRGSEQFF	TGTGCTAGTGGCCTAGGAAGGGGCAGTGAGCAGTTCTTC
NA	TRBV7-6	TRBJ2-2	NA	CASSSLQRLNTGELFF	TGTGCCAGCAGCTCCCTCCAGCGTCTGAACACCGGGGAGCTGTTTTTT
NA	TRBV4-2	TRBJ2-7	NA	CASSQEVEGISYEQYF	TGTGCCAGCAGCCAAGAAGTGGAGGGGATCTCCTACGAGCAGTACTTC
TRBD1	TRBV7-9	TRBJ1-6	NA	CAGRQGNSPLHF	TGTGCCGGACGACAGGGGAATTCACCCCTCCACTTT
NA	TRBV7-2	TRBJ2-7	NA	CASSPMGRLSYEQYF	TGTGCCAGCAGCCCGATGGGACGGCTCTCCTACGAGCAGTACTTC
NA	TRBV5-4	TRBJ2-1	NA	CASSIRLTTLRNEQFF	TGTGCCAGCAGCATCCGACTGACTACCCTTCGGAATGAGCAGTTCTTC
NA	TRBV7-9	TRBJ2-3	NA	CASSLVGVGTDTQYF	TGTGCCAGCAGCTTAGTAGGAGTTGGGACAGATACGCAGTATTTT
TRBD2	TRBV19	TRBJ2-7	NA	CASGTSGRKDEQYF	TGTGCCAGCGGGACTAGCGGGAGGAAGGACGAGCAGTACTTC
TRBD2	TRBV13	TRBJ2-7	once	CASSSPRTSGSSYEQYF	TGTGCCAGCAGCTCCCCTAGGACTAGCGGGAGCTCCTACGAGCAGTACTTC
NA	TRBV5-1	TRBJ1-4	once	CASSLTGPSNEKLFF	TGCGCCAGCTCCCTAACCGGGCCGTCTAATGAAAAACTGTTTTTT
NA	TRBV2	TRBJ1-1	NA	CASRVRQNTEAFF	TGTGCCAGCAGGGTGAGGCAGAACACTGAAGCTTTCTTT
TRBD1	TRBV16	TRBJ2-2	NA	CASSQDRGGELFF	TGTGCCAGCAGCCAAGACAGGGGCGGGGAGCTGTTTTTT
TRBD1	TRBV18	TRBJ2-4	NA	CASSPVPGQSTIQYF	TGTGCCAGCTCACCAGTTCCGGGACAGAGTACCATTCAGTACTTC
NA	TRBV5-1	TRBJ2-5	NA	CASSFPGARETQYF	TGCGCCAGCAGCTTTCCAGGGGCGCGAGAGACCCAGTACTTC
TRBD1	TRBV27	TRBJ1-5	NA	CASSLSGGQGSNQPQHF	TGTGCCAGCAGTTTATCTGGGGGACAGGGTAGCAATCAGCCCCAGCATTTT
TRBD2	TRBV6-1	TRBJ2-1	NA	CASTRTSGSNDEQFF	TGTGCCAGCACCAGGACTAGCGGGAGTAATGATGAGCAGTTCTTC
NA	TRBV19	TRBJ2-6	NA	CASSMERAGANVLTF	TGTGCCAGTAGTATGGAGCGGGCTGGGGCCAACGTCCTGACTTTC
NA	TRBV25-1	TRBJ1-6	NA	CASSDLTRPDSPLHF	TGTGCCAGCAGTGACCTGACAAGACCAGACTCACCCCTCCACTTT
NA	TRBV5-5	TRBJ1-2	NA	CASSRSGSANYGYTF	TGTGCCAGCAGCCGTTCAGGATCGGCTAACTATGGCTACACCTTC
NA	TRBV28	TRBJ1-3	NA	CASSWAPGNTIYF	TGTGCCAGCAGTTGGGCGCCGGGAAACACCATATATTTT
TRBD2	TRBV4-1	TRBJ2-3	NA	CASRREDHTDTQYF	TGCGCCTCCAGGCGGGAGGACCACACAGATACGCAGTATTTT
NA	TRBV6-5	TRBJ1-1	NA	CASRDGTQNEAFF	TGTGCCAGCAGGGACGGGACCCAAAACGAAGCTTTCTTT
NA	TRBV5-5	TRBJ2-7	NA	CASSSLRGSGIHEQYF	TGTGCCAGCAGCTCGCTGAGGGGTAGCGGAATCCACGAGCAGTACTTC
NA	TRBV4-2	TRBJ1-1	NA	CASSFTSGNTEAFF	TGTGCCAGCAGCTTTACTTCGGGGAACACTGAAGCTTTCTTT
NA	TRBV5-4	TRBJ2-3	few	CASSLARDGTQYF	TGTGCCAGCAGCTTAGCCAGAGATGGTACGCAGTATTTT
TRBD2	TRBV5-1	TRBJ2-1	once	CASSMTSGRAYEQFF	TGCGCCAGCAGCATGACTAGCGGGAGGGCCTATGAGCAGTTCTTC
NA	TRBV18	TRBJ2-5	NA	CASSPRTGETQYF	TGTGCCAGCTCACCAAGAACAGGAGAGACCCAGTACTTC
TRBD2	TRBV7-2	TRBJ2-1	NA	CASSLTAGGYNEQFF	TGTGCCAGCAGCTTGACGGCGGGAGGGTACAATGAGCAGTTCTTC
NA	TRBV5-1	TRBJ2-5	once	CASSLAPGETQYF	TGCGCCAGCAGCTTGGCCCCAGGGGAGACCCAGTACTTC
TRBD1	TRBV5-1	TRBJ1-1	NA	CASSLGQMNTEAFF	TGCGCCAGCAGTCTGGGACAGATGAACACTGAAGCTTTCTTT
NA	TRBV19	TRBJ2-1	NA	CASSTLTYNEQFF	TGTGCCAGTAGTACGCTAACTTACAATGAGCAGTTCTTC
TRBD1	TRBV11-2	TRBJ2-7	NA	CASSLYLGQTYEQYF	TGTGCCAGCAGCCTTTATCTGGGACAGACCTACGAGCAGTACTTC
NA	TRBV11-2	TRBJ1-3	NA	CASSFIGTIYF	TGTGCCAGCAGCTTTATAGGAACCATATATTTT
NA	TRBV7-2	TRBJ2-1	NA	CASSPRMQNEQFF	TGTGCCAGCAGCCCTCGGATGCAAAATGAGCAGTTCTTC
NA	TRBV5-4	TRBJ2-1	NA	CASSLELAASYNEQFF	TGTGCCAGCAGCTTGGAGCTAGCAGCCTCCTACAATGAGCAGTTCTTC
NA	TRBV19	TRBJ2-1	NA	CASSDGAAYNEQFF	TGTGCCAGTAGTGACGGGGCGGCCTACAATGAGCAGTTCTTC
TRBD2	TRBV5-4	TRBJ2-3	NA	CASSWGGSVIDTQYF	TGTGCCAGCAGCTGGGGCGGGAGCGTGATAGATACGCAGTATTTT
TRBD2	TRBV7-8	TRBJ2-1	NA	CATARGAWQFF	TGTGCCACCGCGCGGGGGGCGTGGCAGTTCTTC
TRBD1	TRBV10-1	TRBJ1-2	once	CASSESDRGRYTF	TGCGCCAGCAGTGAGTCGGACAGGGGGCGATACACCTTC
TRBD1	TRBV19	TRBJ2-7	NA	CARGGSSYEQYF	TGTGCCAGAGGGGGCTCCTCCTACGAGCAGTACTTC
NA	TRBV6-6	TRBJ1-2	once	CASRGLQVIQYGYTF	TGTGCCAGCAGGGGATTACAGGTGATCCAGTATGGCTACACCTTC
NA	TRBV2	TRBJ2-1	NA	CASIVELGVASADEQFF	TGTGCCAGCATCGTAGAATTGGGGGTAGCGTCCGCAGATGAGCAGTTCTTC
TRBD2	TRBV19	TRBJ2-7	NA	CASSMGLAVGYEQYF	TGTGCCAGTAGTATGGGTCTAGCGGTAGGCTACGAGCAGTACTTC
NA	TRBV28	TRBJ2-1	NA	CASSGPNIEQFF	TGTGCCAGCTCCGGCCCCAACATTGAGCAGTTCTTC
NA	TRBV7-9	TRBJ2-5	NA	CASSLAETQYF	TGTGCCAGCAGCTTAGCAGAGACCCAGTACTTC